This T cell receptor beta chain came from a study of CD8 T cells in Susac syndrome. Concerning this clonotype itself: Its antigen remains unidentified.

The germline V gene has CDR1 SEHNR and CDR2 FQNEAQ (reference sequence). Deletions cut 6 bases from V and 2 bases from J, with 14 bases between. The CDR3 is made up of 14 amino acids. General study points: Individuals included in the TCR sequencing and HLA analysis were acknowledged by the study to be relatively few in number.

Random hexamers served to reverse transcribe about 0.5 to 1 ug RNA. TCRdb reprocessed the immunoSEQ multiplex PCR reads with MiXCR, giving one entry per CDR3 protein. This table holds 95,000 to 150,000 distinct CDR3 sequences, roughly 94% found once. The recently defined diagnostic criteria for definite or probable disease were met by the Susac syndrome patients. Negative isolation was applied to CD8+ and CD4+ T cells, and FACS enrichment was applied to TEMRA cells. This TCR derives from a human donor with Susac syndrome. The material sequenced was CD8+ T cells from PBMCs. The V gene is TRBV7-9, the J gene TRBJ2-7; D might be TRBD2 (7 bases). The CDR3 DNA is TGTGCCAGCAGTCCACCCGGGGGGCCCTACGAGCAGTACTTC. Translation: CASSPPGGPYEQYF.